The 27 T cell receptor beta chains reported below all come from one sample, sequenced in a study of response to subunit inactivated influenza vaccine. TCRdb passed the RT-PCR reads through MiXCR, listing each CDR3 protein once. The sample gives about 570,000 distinct CDR3 sequences, about an eighth of which show up once; 9.5% to 13% is in the top ten. The sequences come from PBMCs from blood, collected on the day of vaccination. The receptor source for this set is a man aged 50 or older who received an inactivated influenza vaccine.

This clonotype has a handful of counts. The genes are TRBV20-1 and TRBJ2-7, with 10 bases that match TRBD2. Per the germline V gene, CDR1 is DFQATT and CDR2 is SNEGSKA (reference sequence). V was pared by 0 bases and J by 2 bases, with 19 bases of the junction left unmatched. This CDR3 contains 20 residues. Here the CDR3 reads CSAREGVVGTSARITYEQYF. CDR3 DNA: TGCAGTGCTAGAGAAGGGGTTGTGGGGACTAGCGCCCGAATAACCTACGAGCAGTACTTC.

In its sample, this clonotype was seen a few times. This sequence joins TRBV7-3 and TRBJ2-3, with a tentative D call TRBD2 (6 bases). The CDR3 loop spans 14 amino acids. V was clipped by 1 base and J by 6 bases, with 11 bases between them. Germline V lookup: CDR1 SGHTA, CDR2 FQGTGA. Written as DNA, the CDR3 is TGTGCCAGCAGCTTAAACTCAGGGACTGATACGCAGTATTTT. The encoded protein is CASSLNSGTDTQYF.

This clonotype was counted between two and nine times. The rearrangement joins TRBV2 to TRBJ2-6; D tentatively reads TRBD1 or TRBD2 (5 bases each). Germline values: CDR1 SNHLY, CDR2 FYNNEI. This CDR3 region has 16 residues. The V end lost 6 bases, the J end lost 4 bases, and 16 bases lay between the germline ends. The CDR3 sequence is CASSVTGGTGANVLTF. The CDR3 DNA follows: TGTGCCAGCAGCGTTACTGGGGGAACCGGGGCCAACGTCCTGACTTTC.

Only a few counts were recorded for this clonotype. This sequence joins TRBV3-1 and TRBJ1-2, with TRBD1 identical over 7 bases. This CDR3 spans 12 amino acids. Germline values: CDR1 LGHDT, CDR2 YNNKEL (reference sequence). V shed 4 bases and J 6 bases; nucleotides not matched to a gene: 2. CDR3 protein: CASSPGGHGYTF. DNA for the CDR3: TGTGCCAGCAGCCCAGGGGGTCATGGCTACACCTTC.

This chain uses TRBV5-1 with TRBJ2-5, with D uncertain. The germline V gene encodes CDR1 SGHRS and CDR2 YFSETQ. The germline V and J ends were trimmed by 1 base and 4 bases, with 11 bases remaining between them. The CDR3 is 14 amino acids. Here the CDR3 DNA reads TGCGCCAGCAGCTTGCGAAGGTTTGGAGAGACCCAGTACTTC. Encoded protein: CASSLRRFGETQYF.

CDR3 DNA sequence: TGTGCCAGCAGCTCCACAGGGGGCGAGGCGCCCGGGGAGCTGTTTTTT. Protein sequence: CASSSTGGEAPGELFF. V and J are TRBV5-6 and TRBJ2-2; 9 nucleotides agree with TRBD1. This CDR3 contains 16 residues. V trimming: 3 bases; J trimming: 6 bases; junction bases outside the gene matches: 9. Germline loops: CDR1 SGHDT, CDR2 YYEEEE.

This clonotype was detected only a few times. V gene TRBV20-1 combines with J gene TRBJ1-5; D is possibly TRBD1 (5 bases). The CDR3 runs 15 residues. The V end was cut by 1 base, the J end by 1 base, with 11 bases between. Germline V gene lookup returns CDR1 DFQATT and CDR2 SNEGSKA (reference sequence). The CDR3 protein is CSARGQMGSNQPQHF. The CDR3 DNA follows: TGCAGTGCTAGAGGACAGATGGGGAGCAATCAGCCCCAGCATTTT.

This clonotype turned up a few times. J is TRBJ2-3 and V is TRBV7-2; perhaps TRBD2 as D (7 bases). CDR3 length equals 17 residues. V was clipped by 2 bases and J by 0 bases, with 15 bases between them. Per the germline V gene, CDR1 is SGHTA and CDR2 is FQGNSA. The CDR3 nucleotides are TGTGCCAGCAGCTTAAATGCGGGGGCCCTTAGCACAGATACGCAGTATTTT. It codes for CASSLNAGALSTDTQYF.

This clonotype showed up just a few times. A junction end diverges from the germline sequence, so it may reflect a read error. This rearrangement joins TRBV12-3 or TRBV12-4 to TRBJ1-1; D remains unclear. This CDR3 contains 12 residues. The CDR3 DNA is TGTGCCAGCAGTCCTAGTCGGATCCACGACTTATTT. This codes for CASSPSRIHDLF.

As concerns this clonotype: This may arise from a read error, as a much more abundant clone is one base away. The chain combines TRBV12-3 or TRBV12-4 with TRBJ2-7; 8 bases align to TRBD2. V lost 6 bases to trimming and J lost 1 base; unmatched junction nucleotides: 2. CDR3 length: 13 residues. The CDR3 DNA reads as TGTGCCAGCAGAATAGCGGGGTCCTACGAGCAGTACTTC. It yields the protein CASRIAGSYEQYF.

In this sample, this clonotype turned up a few times. The chain has TRBV5-1 and TRBJ2-1; TRBD2 agrees at 9 bases. The CDR3 sequence is 15 residues long. The V gene's germline CDR1 is SGHRS and CDR2 YFSETQ. J lost 7 bases, V lost 0 bases, and 5 bases had no gene match. The DNA of the CDR3 is TGCGCCAGCAGCTTGGAATTAGCGGGAGAGAATGAGCAGTTCTTC. Amino acid sequence: CASSLELAGENEQFF. The variable domain in full, completed from reference TRBV5-1 and TRBJ2-1, reads KAGVTQTPRYLIKTRGQQVTLSCSPISGHRSVSWYQQTPGQGLQFLFEYFSETQRNKGNFPGRFSGRQFSNSRSEMNVSTLELGDSALYLCASSLELAGENEQFFGPGTRLTVL.

Ten or more counts support this clonotype. The chain uses TRBV6-4 and TRBJ2-1; 10 nucleotides agree with TRBD2. V was pared by 4 bases and J by 5 bases, with 8 bases of the junction left unmatched. The CDR3 length is 16 residues. The germline V gene has CDR1 MRHNA and CDR2 SNTAGT. This chain's CDR3 is CASSGYRTSGNNEQFF. The CDR3 DNA sequence: TGTGCCAGCAGTGGGTACCGGACTAGCGGTAACAATGAGCAGTTCTTC.

The gene calls are TRBV12-3 or TRBV12-4 and TRBJ2-4; D may be TRBD1 (5 bases). CDR3 size: 14 residues. V lost 2 bases and J lost 8, with 13 bases in between. The CDR3 loop is CASSLSGLEYIQYF. Written as DNA, the CDR3 is TGTGCCAGCAGTTTATCAGGGTTGGAGTACATTCAGTACTTC.

The gene calls are TRBV6-8 and TRBJ2-7; maybe TRBD1 (6 bases). The CDR3 spans 16 residues. Trimming removed 5 bases at V and 2 bases at J, with 19 bases between. CDR1 is MNHGY and CDR2 is SAAAGT in the germline V gene. Here the CDR3 reads CASSTPGAGATYEQYF. The DNA of the CDR3 is TGTGCCAGCAGTACTCCAGGGGCGGGTGCTACCTACGAGCAGTACTTC.

Notes on this clonotype: This likely comes from a read error, as the CDR3 has no conserved phenylalanine or tryptophan at its end. The J gene is TRBJ1-1, the V gene TRBV10-3; no reliable D call. V was trimmed by 4 bases and J by 1 base, leaving 7 bases between them. This CDR3 has 13 amino acids. The germline V gene encodes CDR1 ENHRY and CDR2 SYGVKD. This chain's CDR3 is CAISGGWNTEAFS. The CDR3 DNA reads TGTGCCATCAGTGGTGGGTGGAACACTGAAGCTTTCTCT.

This clonotype was detected only a few times. The V and J genes are TRBV5-1 and TRBJ1-1, with no clear D. The germline CDR1 and CDR2 sequences are SGHRS and YFSETQ. The CDR3 spans 16 residues. V lost 4 bases to trimming and J lost 0 bases, with 16 bases between them. Written as DNA, the CDR3 is TGCGCCAGCAGCCCGGTCGGCCGGAACATGAACACTGAAGCTTTCTTT. Translated, it gives CASSPVGRNMNTEAFF.

The chain is built from TRBV6-5 and TRBJ2-5, with D possibly being TRBD1 or TRBD2 (5 bases each). This CDR3 is built from 15 residues. The V end lost 0 bases, the J end lost 5 bases, and 13 bases lay between the germline ends. Looked up from germline, CDR1 is MNHEY and CDR2 is SVGAGI. DNA of the CDR3: TGTGCCAGCAGTTACTCGACGGCCTGGGGGGAGACCCAGTACTTC. Protein: CASSYSTAWGETQYF.

The table lists this clonotype with a few counts. The rearrangement joins TRBV4-3 to TRBJ2-7; 12 bases are a match to TRBD2. V trimming: 4 bases; J trimming: 2 bases; junction bases outside the gene matches: 9. Germline CDR1 and CDR2: LGHNA and YSLEER. The length of the CDR3 is 17 residues. CDR3 in amino acids: CASSRKTGLAGTYEQYF. Written as DNA, the CDR3 is TGCGCCAGCAGCCGGAAAACTGGACTAGCGGGGACCTACGAGCAGTACTTC.

Ten or more counts support this clonotype. V usage is TRBV6-2 or TRBV6-3 and J usage is TRBJ2-4; 7 bases line up with TRBD1. The junction had 8 bases not matched to a gene; V was cut back by 7 bases and J by 8 bases. Looked up from germline, CDR1 is MNHEY and CDR2 is SVGEGT. The CDR3 sequence is 13 residues long. Here the CDR3 DNA reads TGTGCCAGCAAGGAAGGGGGCGTTGACATTCAGTACTTC. Translation: CASKEGGVDIQYF.

This clonotype has just a few counts. V is TRBV6-2 or TRBV6-3 and J is TRBJ2-2, with D tentatively TRBD1 (5 bases). The V end was cut by 5 bases, the J end by 6 bases, with 10 bases between. The CDR3 runs to 13 residues. The germline gives CDR1 MNHEY, CDR2 SVGEGT. As DNA, the CDR3 is TGTGCCAGCAGTAAACAGGTCCCCGGGGAGCTGTTTTTT. Its protein product is CASSKQVPGELFF.

About this clonotype: A much larger clone lies a single base off, so this may be a read error. The chain's CDR3 is CAISEPGASGSYEHYF. The CDR3, as DNA: TGTGCCATCAGTGAGCCCGGAGCTAGCGGTTCCTACGAGCACTACTTC. The genes are TRBV10-3 and TRBJ2-7; 7 nucleotides match TRBD2. Germline CDR1 and CDR2: ENHRY and SYGVKD. The CDR3 has 16 amino acids.

Details on this clonotype: This may be a read error: a much more frequent sequence differs by one nucleotide. The chain recombines TRBV12-3 or TRBV12-4 with TRBJ2-5; no definite D call. V was clipped by 3 bases and J by 0 bases, with 5 bases between them. CDR3 length: 13 residues. CDR3: CASSFANQETQYF. As DNA, the CDR3 is TGTGCCAGCAGTTTCGCGAACCAAGAGACCCAGTACTTC.

This chain connects TRBV5-5 to TRBJ2-3, with TRBD2 matching over 11 bases. This CDR3 has 16 amino acids. Germline CDR1 SGHKS, CDR2 YYEKEE (reference sequence). J lost 5 bases, V lost 5 bases, and 10 bases had no gene match. The CDR3 region is CASSPVLAGVQDTQYF. The CDR3 DNA reads as TGTGCCAGCAGTCCCGTACTAGCGGGAGTTCAAGATACGCAGTATTTT.

The table lists this clonotype with a few counts. This CDR3 reads CASSLMSAREQYF. CDR3 in DNA: TGCGCCAGCAGCTTGATGTCGGCTCGCGAGCAGTACTTC. The V and J genes are TRBV5-1 and TRBJ2-7; no reliable D call. Trimming pared 1 base from V and 6 bases from J, leaving 11 bases between. Germline V gene lookup returns CDR1 SGHRS and CDR2 YFSETQ. The CDR3 covers 13 residues.

The chain combines TRBV5-1 with TRBJ2-7, with 10 bases fitting TRBD2. Looked up from germline, CDR1 is SGHRS and CDR2 is YFSETQ. J was trimmed by 0 bases and V by 0 bases; bases with no gene match: 3. The CDR3 is made up of 16 amino acids. CDR3 protein: CASSLGASGSSYEQYF. CDR3 bases: TGCGCCAGCAGCTTGGGGGCTAGCGGGAGCTCCTACGAGCAGTACTTC.

The chain links TRBV6-5 to TRBJ1-6; D is possibly TRBD1 (5 bases). Per germline, CDR1 MNHEY and CDR2 SVGAGI. V lost 4 bases, J lost 6 bases, and 10 bases lay in between. CDR3 length equals 14 residues. CDR3 amino acids: CASSLGEGNSPLHF. CDR3 coding DNA: TGTGCCAGCAGTTTAGGGGAGGGTAATTCACCCCTCCACTTT.

This clonotype was counted many times. The chain joins TRBV7-9 to TRBJ2-1, with 8 nucleotides matching TRBD2. Germline loops: CDR1 SEHNR, CDR2 FQNEAQ (reference sequence). V gave up 2 bases and J gave up 5 bases; unmatched junction bases: 2. This CDR3 has 14 residues. The chain's CDR3 is CASSLWTSHNEQFF. CDR3 nucleotide sequence: TGTGCCAGCAGCTTATGGACTAGCCACAATGAGCAGTTCTTC.